The following is a T cell receptor beta chain sequence with its context. The sample comes from a study of T cells after yellow fever vaccination. There are 13 residues in the CDR3. The germline V and J ends were trimmed by 6 bases and 4 bases, with 12 bases remaining between them. The germline CDR1 and CDR2 sequences are SNHLY and FYNNEI. TCRdb called the 5' RACE reads again in MiXCR, with one record for every CDR3 protein. Altogether about 350,000 distinct CDR3 sequences are present, 8.1% being singletons, with the ten largest covering 15% to 20%. The clonotype originates from a man between 18 and 29 years old who received the YFV17D yellow fever vaccine. The specimen was PBMCs, collected more than 40 days after the first yellow fever vaccination. This chain uses TRBV2 with TRBJ2-5; perhaps TRBD1 as D (6 bases). CDR3 region: CASRLQGRETQYF. CDR3 sequence (DNA): TGTGCCAGCAGATTGCAGGGGAGAGAGACCCAGTACTTC.